This TCR beta chain was identified in a study of T cell changes during pregnancy in multiple sclerosis (dated by TCRdb to the late 2010s). Looking at the study overall: The study looked at changes in the T cell repertoire across pregnancy in women with multiple sclerosis.

Library prep was done by the immunoSEQ multiplex PCR assay. Sourced from immuneACCESS, this table was stored by TCRdb with only in-frame sequences that have V and J called. A share of the clones is absent; for the studies checked, an unresolved V gene accounts for under half, and the remainder has no known explanation. The sample includes 40,000 to 45,000 clones, with 85% to 95% observed a single time. 0.52% of the sample is in the top ten clones. From the cysteine through the phenylalanine, the CDR3 covers 13 amino acids. The entry retains the CDR3 DNA only, 39 bases that are in frame from base 1. The V end loses 5 bases and the J end loses 5 bases, and a stretch of 12 bases separates them. The CDR1 and CDR2 encoded by the germline V gene are KGHSH and LQKENI. Regarding this clone: The specificity of this receptor is unknown. The record has no base qualities; no much larger clone is one base away.

This TCR was recovered from a female donor with multiple sclerosis, enrolled in a pregnancy study. Recombination joined TRBV18 with TRBJ2-5; possibly the D gene is TRBD2, per 5 matching bases. The material was CD4+ T cells from peripheral blood mononuclear cells, obtained in the third trimester of pregnancy. The CDR3 protein is CASSSSRVETQYF. The nucleotides read TGTGCCAGCTCATCTAGCCGGGTGGAGACCCAGTACTTC. This CDR3, with the reference TRBV18 and TRBJ2-5 proteins standing in past its ends, gives the full variable domain NAGVMQNPRHLVRRRGQEARLRCSPMKGHSHVYWYRQLPEEGLKFMVYLQKENIIDESGMPKERFSAEFPKEGPSILRIQQVVRGDSAAYFCASSSSRVETQYFGPGTRLLVL.